This T cell receptor beta chain was captured by sequencing in a study of CD8 T cells in Susac syndrome. RNA in amounts of about 0.5 to 1 ug was reverse transcribed with random hexamers. Multiplex PCR with immunoSEQ amplified the TCR beta CDR3 across 54 Vbeta and 13 Jbeta. TCRdb re-called the immunoSEQ multiplex PCR reads through MiXCR, storing one row per CDR3 protein. The profile shows approximately 200,000 distinct CDR3 sequences, over 90% of them singletons. Comments on this clonotype: Its antigen remains unknown.

Negative isolation yielded the CD8+ and CD4+ T cells, while FACS enriched the TEMRA cells. The CDR3 is 11 amino acids. The V and J ends lost 3 bases and 9 bases respectively, with 10 bases between them. Germline V gene sequence: CDR1 SQVTM, CDR2 ANQGSEA. The study's findings and limits: That the number of individuals in its TCR sequencing and HLA analysis was relatively small was acknowledged by the study.

Sequencing input: CD4+ T cells from PBMCs. The source of this sequence is a human donor with multiple sclerosis. The J gene is TRBJ2-3, the V gene TRBV29-1; no clear D. Written as DNA, the CDR3 is TGCAGCGTTGAGGTTGGTGGCACGCAGTATTTT. Translating gives CSVEVGGTQYF.